This T cell receptor beta chain was captured in a study of blood T cell repertoires in COVID-19 (dated by TCRdb to about 2020). About the investigation overall: Samples from collaborators originated in the United States, Italy and Spain and spanned both the acute and convalescent phases of COVID-19. The repertoires were released in a freely available public database meant as a resource for research on the immune response to SARS-CoV-2. Nearly every sample came with metadata listing a de-identified subject ID, COVID-19 status, age in years and sex. HLA class I and class II types, where available, came from metadata supplied by the sample provider rather than from assay-based typing. The samples were drawn from two sources: the first 160 participants of the ongoing ImmuneRACE study, and some 1,300 subjects contributed by 6 global collaborators. The dataset comprised deeply sampled blood TCRbeta repertoires from subjects exposed to, actively infected with, or recovered from COVID-19. The material from the prospective study consisted of cDNA or gDNA derived from T cells, B-cell-depleted T cells, or PBMCs.

What the authors observed across the whole study: The amount of clinical and demographic metadata varied by source and participant and was provided uncurated.

TCRbeta CDR3 regions were amplified from genomic DNA using the immunoSEQ Assay, a bias-controlled multiplex PCR. As for how the authors treated the data: The number of nucleated cells in each sample was estimated by amplification of reference gene primers within the assay. Sequence reads were collapsed and filtered to measure the absolute abundance of every unique TCRbeta CDR3 rearrangement. For each sample, productive Simpson clonality was calculated by taking the square root of Simpson's diversity index across productive rearrangements. TCRdb re-hosts the immuneACCESS table, in-frame sequences only. Its copies lack some clones; in the studies checked, an unresolved V gene accounts for under half of them, and the cause for the rest is not known. That table gives V, J and clone size, and the DNA gave D and trimming. Recorded for this sample are about 230,000 clones; 83% of them occurred a single time. The ten largest clones represent about 2.5% of the sample.

Whole blood was collected in K2EDTA tubes by collaborating institutions according to the institutions' own protocols. For TCRbeta analysis, collaborators shipped samples as frozen whole blood, isolated PBMCs, or DNA extracted from either of those sample types. This clone was recorded a few times. What this receptor recognizes is not known. No per-base quality is available; no much larger clone lies one base away. The trim is 0 bases for V and 8 bases for J, with a gap of 10 bases between the germline ends. The CDR3, from cysteine to phenylalanine, totals 13 residues. Only the CDR3 DNA stays, 39 bases, in frame from base 1. Based on the germline V gene, the CDR1 and CDR2 sequences are LGHNA and YSLEER.

This TCR came from a woman in her seventies with active or convalescent COVID-19. The sequencing input was peripheral blood. This chain is built from TRBV4-3 and TRBJ1-2, with TRBD1 as a weak D call on 6 bases. The DNA sequence is given as TGCGCCAGCAGCCAAGAGGGGGCTCGGGGCTACACCTTC. This translates into CASSQEGARGYTF.